A selection of T cell receptor beta chains follows, all from one sample in a study of shared clonotypes between healthy human individuals. Sequencing used immunoSEQ multiplex PCR; TCRdb keeps in-frame clones, though not all of them. This table has 2 million or so clones, 85% to 95% appearing once. Specimen: naive CD4+ T cells sorted from blood. These receptors were collected from a man aged 18-30 years in good health. Each CDR3 is given with its conserved first and last residue. Fields, in order: J gene, V gene, D gene, CDR3 DNA, CDR3 protein. D genes are given only for firm matches.

J: TRBJ2-2
V: TRBV7-6
D: TRBD2
DNA: TGTGCCAGCAGCTTAGTGCCAGCGGGAGGGCCGAACACCGGGGAGCTGTTTTTT
CDR3: CASSLVPAGGPNTGELFF

J: TRBJ2-5
V: TRBV5-1
D: TRBD1
DNA: TGCGCCAGCAGCTTGGCGGACAGGGGAATAGAGACCCAGTACTTC
CDR3: CASSLADRGIETQYF

J: TRBJ2-1
V: TRBV30
D: .
DNA: TGTGCCTGGTCACTTGACAATGAGCAGTTCTTC
CDR3: CAWSLDNEQFF

J: TRBJ2-2
V: TRBV5-1
D: TRBD2
DNA: TGCGCCAGCAGCTTGCCCTTTAGCGGGACGAACACCGGGGAGCTGTTTTTT
CDR3: CASSLPFSGTNTGELFF

J: TRBJ2-7
V: TRBV29-1
D: .
DNA: TGCAGCGTTGAGGTCGGTTCCTACGAGCAGTACTTC
CDR3: CSVEVGSYEQYF

J: TRBJ1-3
V: TRBV6-1
D: .
DNA: TGTGCCAGCAGTGTATACCGGGACCCGTGGTCTGGAAACACCATATATTTT
CDR3: CASSVYRDPWSGNTIYF

J: TRBJ2-7
V: TRBV18
D: TRBD2
DNA: TGTGCCAGCTCACCTTATCGTGCGGGAGGGCCATCCTACGAGCAGTACTTC
CDR3: CASSPYRAGGPSYEQYF

J: TRBJ1-4
V: TRBV28
D: TRBD1
DNA: TGTGCCAGCAGTACATCCGGGACAGGGGCTAATGAAAAACTGTTTTTT
CDR3: CASSTSGTGANEKLFF

J: TRBJ1-6
V: TRBV6-6
D: TRBD1
DNA: TGTGCCACTAGGGACAGTAATTCACCCCTCCACTTT
CDR3: CATRDSNSPLHF

J: TRBJ2-3
V: TRBV30
D: TRBD1
DNA: TGTGCCTGGAGCCGCGGACAGGGGGACACAGATACGCAGTATTTT
CDR3: CAWSRGQGDTDTQYF

J: TRBJ2-1
V: TRBV5-1
D: .
DNA: TGCGCCAGCAGCTTGGGCGCTAGCCCCTACAATGAGCAGTTCTTC
CDR3: CASSLGASPYNEQFF

J: TRBJ2-7
V: TRBV11-2
D: TRBD1
DNA: TGTGCCAGCAGCTTAGAAGGGGACAGTACCTACGAGCAGTACTTC
CDR3: CASSLEGDSTYEQYF

J: TRBJ2-5
V: TRBV5-1
D: TRBD1
DNA: TGCGCCAGCAGCCGGGGGACAGGGACTTGGGAGACCCAGTACTTC
CDR3: CASSRGTGTWETQYF

J: TRBJ1-2
V: TRBV28
D: .
DNA: TGTGCCAGCAGTACCAGGGACACCAGGGGCTACACCTTC
CDR3: CASSTRDTRGYTF

J: TRBJ2-1
V: TRBV5-1
D: .
DNA: TGCGCCAGCAGCTTCCCCGAGTCCGAGCAGTTCTTC
CDR3: CASSFPESEQFF

J: TRBJ2-1
V: TRBV5-8
D: .
DNA: TGTGCCAGCAGCTTGGGGACTACCTCCTACAATGAGCAGTTCTTC
CDR3: CASSLGTTSYNEQFF

J: TRBJ1-4
V: TRBV4-3
D: .
DNA: TGCGCCAGCAGCCAGTTTTCAACTAATGAAAAACTGTTTTTT
CDR3: CASSQFSTNEKLFF

J: TRBJ1-5
V: TRBV7-9
D: .
DNA: TGTGCCAGCAGCTTAGCGCAGGAATATCAGCCCCAGCATTTT
CDR3: CASSLAQEYQPQHF

J: TRBJ2-2
V: TRBV6-5
D: .
DNA: TGTGCCAGCAGTTGGGACGGGTTAGGGACCGGGGAGCTGTTTTTT
CDR3: CASSWDGLGTGELFF